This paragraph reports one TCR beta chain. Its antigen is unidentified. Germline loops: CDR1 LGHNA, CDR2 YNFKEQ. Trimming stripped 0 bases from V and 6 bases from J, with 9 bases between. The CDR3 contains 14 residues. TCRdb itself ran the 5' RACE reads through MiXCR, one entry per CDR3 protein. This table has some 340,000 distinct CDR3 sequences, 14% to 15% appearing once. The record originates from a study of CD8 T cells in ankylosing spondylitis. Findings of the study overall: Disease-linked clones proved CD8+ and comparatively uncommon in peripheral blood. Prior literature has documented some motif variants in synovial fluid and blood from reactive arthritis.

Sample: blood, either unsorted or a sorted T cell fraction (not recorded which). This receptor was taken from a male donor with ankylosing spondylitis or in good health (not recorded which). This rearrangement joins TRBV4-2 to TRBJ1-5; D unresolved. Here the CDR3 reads CASSQDSGSQPQHF. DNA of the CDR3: TGTGCCAGCAGCCAAGATTCGGGCAGTCAGCCCCAGCATTTT.